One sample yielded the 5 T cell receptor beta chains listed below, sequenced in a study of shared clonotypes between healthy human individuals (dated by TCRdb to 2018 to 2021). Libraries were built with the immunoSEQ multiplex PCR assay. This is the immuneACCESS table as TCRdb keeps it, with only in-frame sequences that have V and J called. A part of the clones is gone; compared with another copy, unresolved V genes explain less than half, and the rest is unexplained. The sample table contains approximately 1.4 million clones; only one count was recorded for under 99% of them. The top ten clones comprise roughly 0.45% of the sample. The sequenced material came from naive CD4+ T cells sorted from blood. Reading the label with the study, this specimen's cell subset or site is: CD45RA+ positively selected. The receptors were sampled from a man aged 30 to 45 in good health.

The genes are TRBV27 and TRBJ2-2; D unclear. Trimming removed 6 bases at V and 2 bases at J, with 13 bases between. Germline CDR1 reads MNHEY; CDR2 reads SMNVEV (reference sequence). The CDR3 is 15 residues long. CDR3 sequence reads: CASSRNRPNTGELFF. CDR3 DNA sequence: TGTGCCAGCAGCCGGAATCGGCCAAACACCGGGGAGCTGTTTTTT.

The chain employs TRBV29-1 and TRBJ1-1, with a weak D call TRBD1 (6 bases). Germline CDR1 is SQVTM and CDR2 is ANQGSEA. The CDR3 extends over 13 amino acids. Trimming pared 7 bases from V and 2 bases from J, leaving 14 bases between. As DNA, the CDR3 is TGCAGCGCTAGGACAGACCGAAACACTGAAGCTTTCTTT. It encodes CSARTDRNTEAFF. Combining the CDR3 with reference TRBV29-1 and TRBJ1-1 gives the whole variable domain SAVISQKPSRDICQRGTSLTIQCQVDSQVTMMFWYRQQPGQSLTLIATANQGSEATYESGFVIDKFPISRPNLTFSTLTVSNMSPEDSSIYLCSARTDRNTEAFFGQGTRLTVV.

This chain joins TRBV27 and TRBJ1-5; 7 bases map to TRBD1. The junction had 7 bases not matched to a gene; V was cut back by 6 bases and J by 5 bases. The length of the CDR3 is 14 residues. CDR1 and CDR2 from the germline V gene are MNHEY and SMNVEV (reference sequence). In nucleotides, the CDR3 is TGTGCCAGCAGGCCGGGACAGAGATATCAGCCCCAGCATTTT. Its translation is CASRPGQRYQPQHF.

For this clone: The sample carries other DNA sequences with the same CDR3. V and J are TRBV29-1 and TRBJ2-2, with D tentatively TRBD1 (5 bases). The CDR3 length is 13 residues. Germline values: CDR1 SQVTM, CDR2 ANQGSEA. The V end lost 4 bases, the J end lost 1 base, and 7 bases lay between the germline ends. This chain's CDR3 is CSVGQGNTGELFF. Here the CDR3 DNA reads TGCAGCGTTGGGCAGGGGAACACCGGGGAGCTGTTTTTT.

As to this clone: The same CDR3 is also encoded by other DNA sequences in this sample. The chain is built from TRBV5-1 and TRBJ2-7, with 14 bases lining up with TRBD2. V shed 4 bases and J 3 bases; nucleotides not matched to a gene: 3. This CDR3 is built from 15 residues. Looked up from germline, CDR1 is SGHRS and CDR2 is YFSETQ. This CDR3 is CASSLGTSGSYEQYF. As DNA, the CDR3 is TGCGCCAGCAGCCTAGGGACTAGCGGGAGCTACGAGCAGTACTTC.